One and the same sample provided the 27 T cell receptor beta chains below, sequenced in a study of T cells after yellow fever vaccination. Using its own MiXCR run on the 5' RACE reads, TCRdb lists one record per CDR3 protein. This table has about 360,000 distinct CDR3 sequences, around 6.5% appearing once. Sequencing was performed on PBMCs, taken 5 days after the yellow fever booster vaccination. These receptors all stem from a young man who received the YFV17D yellow fever vaccine.

This clonotype was found many times. The chain joins TRBV7-9 to TRBJ2-1; D gene uncertain. Trimming took 2 bases from V and 4 from J, leaving 9 bases between them. This CDR3 comprises 14 residues. Germline-derived CDR1 and CDR2 are SEHNR and FQNEAQ (reference sequence). The CDR3 DNA reads TGTGCCAGCAGCTTACGGATGAGGTACAATGAGCAGTTCTTC. This gives the protein CASSLRMRYNEQFF.

The chain combines TRBV10-3 with TRBJ2-7; TRBD1 might be the D (6 bases). Trimming took 10 bases from V and 5 from J, leaving 12 bases between them. Per the germline V gene, CDR1 is ENHRY and CDR2 is SYGVKD. The CDR3 contains 11 residues. The CDR3 region is CATFYRDEQYF. The CDR3 region has the DNA TGTGCCACCTTCTACAGGGACGAGCAGTACTTC.

This clonotype was found once. The CDR3 region has the DNA TGTGCCTTCAGCCTCAACAACGGGGACCACTTAGCCAAAAACATTCAGTACTTC. Its protein is CAFSLNNGDHLAKNIQYF. This chain uses TRBV6-4 with TRBJ2-4; D could derive from TRBD1 or TRBD2 (5 bases each). Germline CDR1 MRHNA, CDR2 SNTAGT. The CDR3 extends over 18 amino acids. Trimming shortened V by 11 bases and J by 0 bases, and 26 bases separated the two germline ends.

This clonotype was seen at least ten times. The chain employs TRBV20-1 and TRBJ1-2; no reliable D call. The ends were cut back, 1 base at V and 8 bases at J, with 17 bases in the middle. The CDR3 loop spans 14 amino acids. Germline values: CDR1 DFQATT, CDR2 SNEGSKA (reference sequence). CDR3 coding DNA: TGCAGTGCTAGAGCTGGGAGTCGATTTGGGGGCTACACCTTC. Protein: CSARAGSRFGGYTF.

The chain has TRBV6-1 and TRBJ1-1, with a weak D call TRBD1 (5 bases). CDR3 size: 14 residues. V was cut by 6 bases and J by 3 bases, with 14 bases left in between. Germline V gene lookup returns CDR1 MNHNS and CDR2 SASEGT. CDR3 nucleotide sequence: TGTGCCAGCAGGGGGGTGGGCTGGGACACTGAAGCTTTCTTT. It is translated as CASRGVGWDTEAFF.

This clonotype was recorded many times. This chain links TRBV5-1 with TRBJ2-5, with TRBD2 matching over 12 bases. The CDR3 is 16 residues long. Trimming removed 4 bases from V and 0 bases from J; junction bases left unmatched: 4. CDR1 and CDR2 (germline): SGHRS, YFSETQ. CDR3 sequence reads: CASSRGLAGHQETQYF. As DNA, the CDR3 is TGCGCCAGCAGCCGCGGACTAGCGGGACACCAAGAGACCCAGTACTTC.

The chain links TRBV3-1 to TRBJ2-5, with 10 bases identical to TRBD2. J was trimmed by 4 bases and V by 1 base; bases with no gene match: 6. There are 16 residues in the CDR3. Germline lookup yields CDR1 LGHDT and CDR2 YNNKEL (reference sequence). CDR3 sequence reads: CASSQVGAGGGETQYF. The CDR3 nucleotides are TGTGCCAGCAGCCAAGTGGGAGCGGGAGGGGGAGAGACCCAGTACTTC.

This clonotype was picked up many times. J is TRBJ2-1 and V is TRBV12-3 or TRBV12-4; a possible D gene is TRBD2 (5 bases). Trimming removed 7 bases from V and 5 bases from J, with 18 bases in between. This CDR3 comprises 15 residues. This CDR3 reads CASTADQTRHNEQFF. The CDR3 region has the DNA TGTGCCAGCACAGCGGACCAAACCAGGCACAATGAGCAGTTCTTC.

This sequence joins TRBV7-2 and TRBJ2-3; perhaps D is TRBD1 or TRBD2 (5 bases each). The germline CDR1 and CDR2 sequences are SGHTA and FQGNSA. This CDR3 contains 13 residues. With 5 bases removed from V and 8 bases from J, the gap between germline ends came to 14 bases. The CDR3 spells CASSQRLRGTQYF. DNA for the CDR3: TGTGCCAGCAGCCAACGCCTGAGGGGTACGCAGTATTTT.

For the CDR3, the DNA is TGTGCCAGCAGCCAAGGACGGGAAGTGTACTTC. As protein: CASSQGREVYF. The genes are TRBV16 and TRBJ2-7, with D maybe TRBD2 (5 bases). V lost 2 bases to trimming and J lost 12 bases, with 11 bases between them. This CDR3 contains 11 residues. Germline V CDR1 and CDR2: KGHSY, FQNENV.

J is TRBJ1-1 and V is TRBV29-1; unclear D gene. Per germline, CDR1 SQVTM and CDR2 ANQGSEA. The length of the CDR3 is 15 residues. Trimming pared 1 base from V and 0 bases from J, leaving 12 bases between. The CDR3 protein is CSVEVPDRMNTEAFF. CDR3 nucleotide sequence: TGCAGCGTTGAAGTCCCGGACCGAATGAACACTGAAGCTTTCTTT.

This clonotype was counted only a few times. This chain joins TRBV11-2 and TRBJ2-5; 8 nucleotides line up with TRBD2. V was pared by 3 bases and J by 5 bases, with 8 bases of the junction left unmatched. Per germline, CDR1 SGHAT and CDR2 FQNNGV. The CDR3 has 15 residues. The CDR3 DNA reads TGTGCCAGCAGCTTGACCGGGACTAGAGAGGAGACCCAGTACTTC. Encoded protein: CASSLTGTREETQYF.

This sequence joins TRBV20-1 and TRBJ2-7; D is undetermined. V shed 1 base and J shed 4 bases, with 8 bases lying between them. This CDR3 region has 12 residues. Germline CDR1 is DFQATT and CDR2 is SNEGSKA (reference sequence). The CDR3 nucleotides read TGCAGTGCTAGAGGGCACACTTACGAGCAGTACTTC. It encodes CSARGHTYEQYF.

This clonotype showed up many times. This chain uses TRBV20-1 with TRBJ2-3; 7 nucleotides line up with TRBD2. Germline CDR1 DFQATT, CDR2 SNEGSKA (reference sequence). CDR3 length equals 14 residues. V was clipped by 6 bases and J by 0 bases; unmatched bases: 6. CDR3 sequence: CSAFSGPSTDTQYF. CDR3 DNA: TGCAGTGCCTTTAGCGGGCCTAGCACAGATACGCAGTATTTT.

This sequence joins TRBV30 and TRBJ1-1; D is possibly TRBD1 (6 bases). This CDR3 contains 11 residues. The V gene lost 4 bases and the J gene lost 8 bases, with 11 bases spanning the gap. Germline CDR1 and CDR2: GTSNPN and SVGIG (reference sequence). The CDR3 DNA reads as TGTGCCTGGAAGGGGGGGCGCGAAGCTTTCTTT. Protein: CAWKGGREAFF.

This clonotype was found a few times. This chain uses TRBV7-2 with TRBJ1-1; D unresolved. Per germline, CDR1 SGHTA and CDR2 FQGNSA. This CDR3 is 15 amino acids long. With 6 bases removed from V and 1 base from J, the gap between germline ends came to 15 bases. The CDR3 sequence: CASSPTYTENTEAFF. In DNA, the CDR3 is TGTGCCAGCAGTCCTACCTACACAGAGAACACTGAAGCTTTCTTT.

This clonotype was seen only a few times. The rearrangement uses TRBV20-1 and TRBJ1-5; the match to TRBD1 covers 9 bases. Looked up from germline, CDR1 is DFQATT and CDR2 is SNEGSKA (reference sequence). The CDR3 runs to 15 residues. The ends lost 6 bases at V and 4 bases at J; junction bases unmatched: 10. As DNA, the CDR3 is TGCAGTGCCGGTGGACAGGGGATAGGGAATCAGCCCCAGCATTTT. The encoded protein is CSAGGQGIGNQPQHF.

The sample holds many counts of this clonotype. The gene calls are TRBV19 and TRBJ2-7; D not resolved. The germline V gene has CDR1 LNHDA and CDR2 SQIVND (reference sequence). The CDR3 loop spans 13 amino acids. V was clipped by 3 bases and J by 7 bases, with 13 bases between them. In DNA, the CDR3 is TGTGCCAGTAGTATCGGACCAGGCCTGGAGCAGTACTTC. Its translation: CASSIGPGLEQYF.

There are a few counts of this clonotype. The chain has TRBV4-1 and TRBJ2-3; no clear D gene. CDR1 and CDR2 from the germline V gene are MGHRA and YSYEKL. V lost 1 base, J lost 2 bases, and 7 bases lay in between. The CDR3 is 14 amino acids. This CDR3 reads CASSQVGFTDTQYF. The CDR3 DNA reads as TGCGCCAGCAGCCAAGTCGGCTTCACAGATACGCAGTATTTT.

This clonotype showed up many times. V is TRBV7-3 and J is TRBJ2-7; tentatively, D is TRBD1 (5 bases). The CDR3 is 15 amino acids. Germline V CDR1 and CDR2: SGHTA, FQGTGA. Trimming pared 2 bases from V and 2 bases from J, leaving 13 bases between. The CDR3 nucleotides read TGTGCCAGCAGCTTAGCCGCAGGGAACACCTACGAGCAGTACTTC. Its protein is CASSLAAGNTYEQYF.

This clonotype was observed many times. J is TRBJ2-5 and V is TRBV12-3 or TRBV12-4, with D possibly matching TRBD2 (5 bases). The CDR3 extends over 12 amino acids. Trimming took 7 bases from V and 1 from J, leaving 7 bases between them. The CDR3 protein is CASTGSQETQYF. The CDR3 DNA reads as TGTGCCAGCACGGGGAGCCAAGAGACCCAGTACTTC.

This chain links TRBV12-3 or TRBV12-4 with TRBJ1-5, with a weak D call TRBD1 (5 bases). V lost 3 bases and J 8 bases, leaving 14 bases between the germline ends. The CDR3 extends over 14 amino acids. The CDR3 DNA reads TGTGCCAGCAGTTTTAAGGGGCGCAAGGAGCCCCAGCATTTT. This translates into CASSFKGRKEPQHF.

This clonotype was seen a handful of times. The chain couples TRBV15 to TRBJ2-1; a weak D match, TRBD1 (5 bases). CDR3 size: 12 residues. Between the trimmed V and J ends, which lost 3 bases and 8 bases, there was a span of 8 bases. In germline, CDR1 is LNHNV, CDR2 YYDKDF (reference sequence). CDR3 bases: TGTGCCACCAGCAGTCAGGGCGATGAGCAGTTCTTC. Translation: CATSSQGDEQFF.

This clonotype was observed at least ten times. This chain links TRBV7-2 with TRBJ1-5, with D hard to call. This CDR3 is 15 amino acids long. Trimming left V 5 bases short and J 2 bases short, with 13 bases between. CDR1 is SGHTA, CDR2 FQGNSA, per germline. The CDR3 nucleotides read TGTGCCAGCAGCCCCCGTAGGGAAGGCAATCAGCCCCAGCATTTT. Its protein product is CASSPRREGNQPQHF.

The sample holds many counts of this clonotype. V usage is TRBV27 and J usage is TRBJ2-3, with no clear D. The CDR3 contains 14 residues. Germline CDR1 is MNHEY and CDR2 is SMNVEV (reference sequence). V was trimmed by 3 bases and J by 2 bases, leaving 9 bases between them. The CDR3: CASSFDLDTDTQYF. CDR3 nucleotide sequence: TGTGCCAGCAGTTTCGACCTCGACACAGATACGCAGTATTTT.

The CDR3 DNA reads TGTGCCAGCAGCTTAGAGTGGGAGTCAGAGACCCAGTACTTC. It specifies CASSLEWESETQYF. The chain combines TRBV7-7 with TRBJ2-5; possibly TRBD2 for D (5 bases). V was shortened by 1 base and J by 4 bases, with 10 bases between the two germline ends. The CDR3 sequence is 14 residues long. Germline loops: CDR1 SSHAT, CDR2 FNYEAQ (reference sequence).

This chain connects TRBV20-1 to TRBJ2-7; 14 nucleotides line up with TRBD2. The CDR3 spans 14 residues. Germline CDR1 reads DFQATT; CDR2 reads SNEGSKA (reference sequence). Trimming removed 5 bases from V and 5 bases from J; junction bases left unmatched: 5. CDR3 nucleotides: TGCAGTGCTCAGGGACTAGCGGGAGAACACGAGCAGTACTTC. Protein product: CSAQGLAGEHEQYF.